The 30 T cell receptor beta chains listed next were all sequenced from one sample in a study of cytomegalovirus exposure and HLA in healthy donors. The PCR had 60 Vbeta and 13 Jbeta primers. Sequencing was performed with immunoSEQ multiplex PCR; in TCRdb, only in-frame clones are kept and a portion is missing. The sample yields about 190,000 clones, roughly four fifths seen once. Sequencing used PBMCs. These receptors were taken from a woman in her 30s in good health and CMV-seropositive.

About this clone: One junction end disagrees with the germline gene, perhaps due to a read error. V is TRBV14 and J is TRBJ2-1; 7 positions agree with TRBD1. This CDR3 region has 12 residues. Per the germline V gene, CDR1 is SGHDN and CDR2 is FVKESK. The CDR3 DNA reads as TGTGCCAGCAGCCTCCAGGACAGGCTGAATCTCTTC. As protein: CASSLQDRLNLF.

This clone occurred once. CDR3 amino acids: CASSTDRGLYEQYF. The CDR3 bases are TGTGCCAGCAGTACGGACAGGGGGCTTTACGAGCAGTACTTC. This rearrangement joins TRBV6-1 to TRBJ2-7; 11 bases align to TRBD1. Germline V lookup: CDR1 MNHNS, CDR2 SASEGT. The V gene end was trimmed by 5 bases and the J gene end by 4 bases; junction bases not matched to a gene: 4. This CDR3 region has 14 residues.

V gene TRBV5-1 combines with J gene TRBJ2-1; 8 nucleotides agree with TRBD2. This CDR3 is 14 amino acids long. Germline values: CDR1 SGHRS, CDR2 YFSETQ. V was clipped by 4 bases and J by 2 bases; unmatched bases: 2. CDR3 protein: CASSHSGAYNEQFF. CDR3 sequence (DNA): TGCGCCAGCAGCCATAGCGGGGCCTACAATGAGCAGTTCTTC.

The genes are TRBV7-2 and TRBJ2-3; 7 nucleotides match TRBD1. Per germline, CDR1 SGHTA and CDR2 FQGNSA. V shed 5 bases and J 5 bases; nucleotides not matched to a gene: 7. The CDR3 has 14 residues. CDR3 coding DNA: TGTGCCAGCAGCATAAGACAGGGATTAGATACGCAGTATTTT. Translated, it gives CASSIRQGLDTQYF.

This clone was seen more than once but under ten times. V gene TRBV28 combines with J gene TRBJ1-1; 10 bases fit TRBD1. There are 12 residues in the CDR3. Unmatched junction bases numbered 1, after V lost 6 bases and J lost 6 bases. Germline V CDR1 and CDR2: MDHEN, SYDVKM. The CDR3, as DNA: TGTGCCAGCAGGACAGGGGGCCCTGAAGCTTTCTTT. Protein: CASRTGGPEAFF.

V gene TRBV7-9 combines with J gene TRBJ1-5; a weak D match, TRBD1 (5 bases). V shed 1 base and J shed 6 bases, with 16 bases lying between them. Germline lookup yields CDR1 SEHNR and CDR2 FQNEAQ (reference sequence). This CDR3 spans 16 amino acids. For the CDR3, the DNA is TGTGCCAGCAGCTTAGAATGGGGCTATGAAAGTCAGCCCCAGCATTTT. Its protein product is CASSLEWGYESQPQHF.

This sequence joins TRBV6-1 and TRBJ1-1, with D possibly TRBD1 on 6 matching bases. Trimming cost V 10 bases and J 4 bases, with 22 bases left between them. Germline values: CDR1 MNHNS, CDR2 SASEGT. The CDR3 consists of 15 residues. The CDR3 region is CATTGGSPFSTEAFF. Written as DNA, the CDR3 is TGTGCCACAACTGGGGGCAGCCCTTTTTCCACTGAAGCTTTCTTT.

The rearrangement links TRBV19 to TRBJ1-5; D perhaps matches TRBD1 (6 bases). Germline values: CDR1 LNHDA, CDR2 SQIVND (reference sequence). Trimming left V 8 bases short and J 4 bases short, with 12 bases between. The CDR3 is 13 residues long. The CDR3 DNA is TGTGCCAGTGATCCCGGGACAAATCAGCCCCAGCATTTT. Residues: CASDPGTNQPQHF.

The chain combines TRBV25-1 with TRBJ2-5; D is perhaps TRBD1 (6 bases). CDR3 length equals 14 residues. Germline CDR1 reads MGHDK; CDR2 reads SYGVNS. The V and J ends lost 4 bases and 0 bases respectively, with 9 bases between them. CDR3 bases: TGTGCCAGCAGTGCCCGGGACAACCAAGAGACCCAGTACTTC. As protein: CASSARDNQETQYF.

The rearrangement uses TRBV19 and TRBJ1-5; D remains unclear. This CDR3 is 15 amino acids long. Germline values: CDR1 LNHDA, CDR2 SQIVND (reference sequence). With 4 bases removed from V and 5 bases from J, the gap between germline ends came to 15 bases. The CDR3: CASSTPSIRYQPQHF. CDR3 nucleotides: TGTGCCAGTAGTACCCCGTCTATTCGTTATCAGCCCCAGCATTTT. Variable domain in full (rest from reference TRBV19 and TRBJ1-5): DGGITQSPKYLFRKEGQNVTLSCEQNLNHDAMYWYRQDPGQGLRLIYYSQIVNDFQKGDIAEGYSVSREKKESFPLTVTSAQKNPTAFYLCASSTPSIRYQPQHFGDGTRLSIL.

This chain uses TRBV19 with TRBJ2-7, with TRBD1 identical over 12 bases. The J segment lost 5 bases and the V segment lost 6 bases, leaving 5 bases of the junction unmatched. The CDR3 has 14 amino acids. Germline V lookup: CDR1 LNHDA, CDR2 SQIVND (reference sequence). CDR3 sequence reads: CASSPGTGGNEQYF. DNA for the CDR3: TGTGCCAGTAGCCCCGGGACAGGGGGCAACGAGCAGTACTTC.

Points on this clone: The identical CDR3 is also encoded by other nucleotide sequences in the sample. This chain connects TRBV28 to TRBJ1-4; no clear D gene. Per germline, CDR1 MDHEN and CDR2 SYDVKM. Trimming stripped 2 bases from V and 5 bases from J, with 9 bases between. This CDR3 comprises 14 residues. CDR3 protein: CASSLGGSNEKLFF. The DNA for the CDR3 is TGTGCCAGCAGTTTAGGAGGGTCCAATGAAAAACTGTTTTTT. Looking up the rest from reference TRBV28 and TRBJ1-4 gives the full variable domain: DVKVTQSSRYLVKRTGEKVFLECVQDMDHENMFWYRQDPGLGLRLIYFSYDVKMKEKGDIPEGYSVSREKKERFSLILESASTNQTSMYLCASSLGGSNEKLFFGSGTQLSVL.

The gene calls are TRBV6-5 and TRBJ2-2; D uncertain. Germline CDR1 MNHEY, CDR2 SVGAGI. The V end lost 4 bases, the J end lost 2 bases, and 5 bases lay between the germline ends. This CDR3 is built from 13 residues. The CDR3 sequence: CASSWRNTGELFF. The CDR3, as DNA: TGTGCCAGCAGTTGGAGAAACACCGGGGAGCTGTTTTTT.

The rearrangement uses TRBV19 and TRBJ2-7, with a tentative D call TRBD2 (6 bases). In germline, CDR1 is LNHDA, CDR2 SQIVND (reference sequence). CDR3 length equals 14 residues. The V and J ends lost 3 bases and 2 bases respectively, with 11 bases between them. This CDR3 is CASSMGGTTYEQYF. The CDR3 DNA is TGTGCCAGTAGTATGGGGGGAACCACCTACGAGCAGTACTTC.

CDR3 nucleotide sequence: TGTGCCACCAGCGACGAGGTATCGTCCTACAATGAGCAGTTCTTC. Translated, it gives CATSDEVSSYNEQFF. V and J are TRBV15 and TRBJ2-1; D is unclear. The germline gives CDR1 LNHNV, CDR2 YYDKDF (reference sequence). The CDR3 length is 15 residues. V was clipped by 5 bases and J by 1 base, with 12 bases between them.

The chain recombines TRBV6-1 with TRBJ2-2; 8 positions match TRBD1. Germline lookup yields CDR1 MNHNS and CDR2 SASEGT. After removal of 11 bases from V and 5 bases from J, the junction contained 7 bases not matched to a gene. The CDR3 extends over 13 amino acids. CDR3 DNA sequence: TGTGCCGGCCAGGGGGCGAGGACCGGGGAGCTGTTTTTT. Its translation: CAGQGARTGELFF.

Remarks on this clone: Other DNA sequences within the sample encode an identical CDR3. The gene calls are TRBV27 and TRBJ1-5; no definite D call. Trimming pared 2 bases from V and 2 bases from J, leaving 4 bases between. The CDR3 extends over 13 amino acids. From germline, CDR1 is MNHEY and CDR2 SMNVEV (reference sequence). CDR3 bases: TGTGCCAGCAGTTTAGCGGGCAATCAGCCCCAGCATTTT. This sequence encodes CASSLAGNQPQHF.

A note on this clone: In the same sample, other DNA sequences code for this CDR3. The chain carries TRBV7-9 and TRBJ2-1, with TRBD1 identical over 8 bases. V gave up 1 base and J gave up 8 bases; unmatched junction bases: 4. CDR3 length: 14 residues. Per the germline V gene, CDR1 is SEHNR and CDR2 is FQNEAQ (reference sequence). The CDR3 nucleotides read TGTGCCAGCAGCTTAGTCGCAGGGGGCGATGAGCAGTTCTTC. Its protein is CASSLVAGGDEQFF.

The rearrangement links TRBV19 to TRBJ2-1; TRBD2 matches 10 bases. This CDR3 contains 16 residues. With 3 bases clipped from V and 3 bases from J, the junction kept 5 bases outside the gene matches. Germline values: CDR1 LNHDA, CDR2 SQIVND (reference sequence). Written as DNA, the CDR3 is TGTGCCAGTAGTATCGACCTAGCGGGAGACTACAATGAGCAGTTCTTC. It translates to CASSIDLAGDYNEQFF. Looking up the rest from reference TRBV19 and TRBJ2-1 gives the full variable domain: DGGITQSPKYLFRKEGQNVTLSCEQNLNHDAMYWYRQDPGQGLRLIYYSQIVNDFQKGDIAEGYSVSREKKESFPLTVTSAQKNPTAFYLCASSIDLAGDYNEQFFGPGTRLTVL.

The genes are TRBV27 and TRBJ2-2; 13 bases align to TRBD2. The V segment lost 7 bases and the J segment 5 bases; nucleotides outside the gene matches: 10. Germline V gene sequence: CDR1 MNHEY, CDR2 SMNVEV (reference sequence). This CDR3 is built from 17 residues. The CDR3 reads CASTRVGLAGETGELFF. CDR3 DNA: TGTGCCAGCACTCGAGTTGGACTAGCGGGAGAAACCGGGGAGCTGTTTTTT.

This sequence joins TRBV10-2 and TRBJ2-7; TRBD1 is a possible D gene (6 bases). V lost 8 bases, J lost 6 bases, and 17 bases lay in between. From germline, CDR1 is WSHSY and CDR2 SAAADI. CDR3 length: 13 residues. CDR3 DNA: TGCGCCAGCTGTTCGTCAGGGGAGTCCGAGCAGTACTTC. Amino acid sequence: CASCSSGESEQYF.

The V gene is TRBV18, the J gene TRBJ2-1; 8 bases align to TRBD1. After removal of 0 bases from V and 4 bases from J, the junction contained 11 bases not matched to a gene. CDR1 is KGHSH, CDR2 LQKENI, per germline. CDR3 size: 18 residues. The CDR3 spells CASSPPYRDRWPYNEQFF. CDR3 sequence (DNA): TGTGCCAGCTCACCACCTTATAGGGACAGGTGGCCATACAATGAGCAGTTCTTC.

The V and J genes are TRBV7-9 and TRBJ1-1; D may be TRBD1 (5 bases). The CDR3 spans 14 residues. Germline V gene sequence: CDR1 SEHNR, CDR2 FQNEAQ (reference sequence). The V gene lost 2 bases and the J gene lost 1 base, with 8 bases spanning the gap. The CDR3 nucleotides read TGTGCCAGCAGCTTACGGGGGAGGAACACTGAAGCTTTCTTT. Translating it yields CASSLRGRNTEAFF.

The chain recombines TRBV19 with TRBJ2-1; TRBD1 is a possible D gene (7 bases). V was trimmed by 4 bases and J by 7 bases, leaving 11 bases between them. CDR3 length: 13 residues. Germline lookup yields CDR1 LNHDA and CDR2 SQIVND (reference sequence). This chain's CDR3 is CASSTGGKNEQFF. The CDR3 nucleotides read TGTGCCAGTAGTACAGGGGGGAAGAATGAGCAGTTCTTC.

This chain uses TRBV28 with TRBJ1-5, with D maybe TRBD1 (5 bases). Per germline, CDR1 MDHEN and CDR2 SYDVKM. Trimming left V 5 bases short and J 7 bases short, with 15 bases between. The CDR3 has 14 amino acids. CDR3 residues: CASSRGTGWQPQHF. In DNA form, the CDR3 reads TGTGCCAGCAGTCGGGGGACGGGTTGGCAGCCCCAGCATTTT.

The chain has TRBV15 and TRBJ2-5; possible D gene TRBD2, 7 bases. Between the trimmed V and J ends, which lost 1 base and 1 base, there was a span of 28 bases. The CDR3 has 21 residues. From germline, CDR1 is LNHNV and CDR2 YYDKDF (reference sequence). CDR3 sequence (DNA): TGTGCCACCAGCAGAGTGGGGGGGGCTAGCGGAGCGAGTGGGGTCCAAGAGACCCAGTACTTC. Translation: CATSRVGGASGASGVQETQYF.

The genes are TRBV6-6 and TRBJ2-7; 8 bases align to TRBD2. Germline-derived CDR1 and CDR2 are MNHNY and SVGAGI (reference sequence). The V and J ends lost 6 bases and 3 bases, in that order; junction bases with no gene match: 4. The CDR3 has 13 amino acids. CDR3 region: CASRPGLGYEQYF. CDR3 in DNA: TGTGCCAGCAGGCCGGGACTAGGCTACGAGCAGTACTTC.

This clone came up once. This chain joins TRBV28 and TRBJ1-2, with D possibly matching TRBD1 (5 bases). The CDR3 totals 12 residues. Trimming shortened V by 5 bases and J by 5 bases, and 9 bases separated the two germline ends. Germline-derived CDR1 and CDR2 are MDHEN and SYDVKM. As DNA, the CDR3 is TGTGCCAGCAGTCCGACAGCTTATGGCTACACCTTC. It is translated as CASSPTAYGYTF.

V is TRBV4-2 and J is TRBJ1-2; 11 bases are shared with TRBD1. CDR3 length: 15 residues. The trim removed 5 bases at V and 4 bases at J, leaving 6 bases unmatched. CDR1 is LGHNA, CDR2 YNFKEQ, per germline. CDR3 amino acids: CASSVPGQGGYGYTF. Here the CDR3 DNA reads TGTGCCAGCAGCGTTCCGGGACAGGGGGGCTATGGCTACACCTTC.

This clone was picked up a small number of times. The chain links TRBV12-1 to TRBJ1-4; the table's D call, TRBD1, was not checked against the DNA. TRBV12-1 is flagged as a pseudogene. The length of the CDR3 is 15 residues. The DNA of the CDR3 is TGTGCCAGCAGCCAAATCGACAGGGCGGATGAAAAACTGTTTTTT. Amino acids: CASSQIDRADEKLFF.